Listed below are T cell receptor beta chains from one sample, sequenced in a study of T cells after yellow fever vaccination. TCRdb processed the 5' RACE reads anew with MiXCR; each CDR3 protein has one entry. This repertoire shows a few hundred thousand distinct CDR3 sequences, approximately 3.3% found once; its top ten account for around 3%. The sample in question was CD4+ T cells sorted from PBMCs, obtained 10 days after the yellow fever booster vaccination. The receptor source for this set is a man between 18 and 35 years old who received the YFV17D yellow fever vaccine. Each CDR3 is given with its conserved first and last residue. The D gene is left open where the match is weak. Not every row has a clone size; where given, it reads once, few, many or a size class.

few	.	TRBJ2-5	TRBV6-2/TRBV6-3	CASSYGAVRGQTQYF	TGTGCCAGCAGTTACGGAGCGGTCCGGGGACAGACCCAGTACTTC
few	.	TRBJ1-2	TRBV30	CAWSVGGAHYGYTF	TGTGCCTGGAGTGTTGGGGGCGCTCACTATGGCTACACCTTC
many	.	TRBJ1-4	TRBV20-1	CSARTGTGAEKLFF	TGCAGTGCTAGAACGGGGACTGGGGCTGAAAAACTGTTTTTT
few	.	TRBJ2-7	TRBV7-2	CASSRGLGQLGEQYF	TGTGCCAGCAGTCGGGGGCTGGGCCAACTTGGGGAGCAGTACTTC
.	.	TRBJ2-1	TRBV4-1	CASSRLRRVGTRSLYNEQFF	TGCGCCAGCAGCCGACTCCGCCGGGTCGGGACCAGGAGTCTATACAATGAGCAGTTCTTC
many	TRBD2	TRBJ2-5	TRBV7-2	CASSPQTGLVETQYF	TGTGCCAGCAGCCCCCAGACGGGACTAGTAGAGACCCAGTACTTC
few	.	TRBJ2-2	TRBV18	CASSYDQGNTGELFF	TGTGCCAGCTCATACGACCAGGGAAACACCGGGGAGCTGTTTTTT
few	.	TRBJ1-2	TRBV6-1	CASSGSETVSYGYTF	TGTGCCAGCAGTGGCAGCGAGACAGTTTCTTATGGCTACACCTTC
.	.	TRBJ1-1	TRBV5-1	CASSYGGRNTEAFF	TGCGCCAGCAGCTACGGTGGGAGGAACACTGAAGCTTTCTTT
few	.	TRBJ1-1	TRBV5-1	CASRVTYNGEAFF	TGCGCCAGCAGGGTGACGTATAACGGAGAAGCTTTCTTT
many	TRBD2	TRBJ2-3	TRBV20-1	CSASKGTSGYTDTQYF	TGCAGTGCTAGCAAAGGGACTAGCGGCTACACAGATACGCAGTATTTT
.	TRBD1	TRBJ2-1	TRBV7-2	CASSLIGGGGYEQFF	TGTGCCAGCAGCTTAATAGGGGGCGGCGGCTATGAGCAGTTCTTC
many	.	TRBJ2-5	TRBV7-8	CASSLAGGQQETQYF	TGTGCCAGCAGCTTAGCGGGGGGACAGCAAGAGACCCAGTACTTC
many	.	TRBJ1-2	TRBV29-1	CSVLFRQVGYTF	TGCAGCGTTCTTTTCAGGCAAGTTGGCTACACCTTC
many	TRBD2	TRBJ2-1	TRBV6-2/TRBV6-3	CASRKTGGPGEQFF	TGTGCCAGCAGAAAAACGGGGGGGCCGGGTGAGCAGTTCTTC
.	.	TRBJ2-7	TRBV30	CALAPGFSYEQYF	TGTGCCTTAGCCCCGGGGTTCTCCTACGAGCAGTACTTC
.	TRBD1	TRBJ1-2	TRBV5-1	CASSFSGTEATGYTF	TGCGCCAGCAGCTTTTCCGGGACAGAAGCAACTGGCTACACCTTC
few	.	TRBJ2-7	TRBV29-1	CSVGAGFTYEQYF	TGCAGCGTGGGAGCGGGTTTCACCTACGAGCAGTACTTC
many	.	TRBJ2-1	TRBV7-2	CASSLVVNDEQFF	TGTGCCAGCAGCTTAGTGGTAAACGATGAGCAGTTCTTC
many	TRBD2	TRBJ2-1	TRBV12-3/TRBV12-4	CASSLRSGTSRNEQFF	TGTGCCAGCAGTCTAAGGTCCGGGACTAGCCGCAATGAGCAGTTCTTC
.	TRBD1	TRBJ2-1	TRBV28	CASSLRTGSYNEQFF	TGTGCCAGCAGTTTAAGGACAGGCTCCTACAATGAGCAGTTCTTC
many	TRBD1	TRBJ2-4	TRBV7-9	CASSLEQGAKNIQYF	TGTGCCAGCAGCTTAGAACAGGGGGCCAAAAACATTCAGTACTTC
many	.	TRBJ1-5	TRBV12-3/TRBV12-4	CASSLGDNQPQHF	TGTGCCAGCAGTTTGGGCGATAATCAGCCCCAGCATTTT
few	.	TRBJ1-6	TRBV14	CASSRLRVSPLHF	TGTGCCAGCAGCCGACTCCGGGTGTCACCCCTCCACTTT
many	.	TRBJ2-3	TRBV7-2	CASSLYGSDTQYF	TGTGCCAGCAGCTTATACGGTTCAGATACGCAGTATTTT
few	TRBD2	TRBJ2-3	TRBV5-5	CASSSWTSVSTDTQYF	TGTGCCAGCAGCTCATGGACTAGCGTAAGCACAGATACGCAGTATTTT
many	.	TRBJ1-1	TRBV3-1	CASSQGFLNTEAFF	TGTGCCAGCAGCCAAGGGTTCCTGAACACTGAAGCTTTCTTT
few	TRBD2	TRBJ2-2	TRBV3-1	CASSQPGTSGPNTGELFF	TGTGCCAGCAGCCAACCCGGGACTAGCGGACCTAACACCGGGGAGCTGTTTTTT
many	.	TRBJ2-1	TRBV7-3	CASSFRENEQFF	TGTGCCAGCAGCTTTAGGGAGAATGAGCAGTTCTTC
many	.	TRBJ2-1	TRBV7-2	CASSLGSKNSEFF	TGTGCCAGCAGCTTAGGATCGAAAAACAGTGAGTTCTTC
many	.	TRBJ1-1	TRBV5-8	CASSPAPDKPTEAFF	TGTGCCAGCAGCCCGGCACCAGACAAGCCTACTGAAGCTTTCTTT
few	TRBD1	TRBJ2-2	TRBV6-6	CASSFENRGSGELFF	TGTGCCAGCAGTTTCGAAAACAGGGGATCCGGGGAGCTGTTTTTT
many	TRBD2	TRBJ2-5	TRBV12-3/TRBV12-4	CASSFASGGGETQYF	TGTGCCAGCAGTTTTGCTAGCGGGGGAGGGGAGACCCAGTACTTC
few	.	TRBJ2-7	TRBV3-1	CASSQAGSAGGEQYF	TGTGCCAGCAGCCAAGCAGGGTCGGCCGGAGGGGAGCAGTACTTC
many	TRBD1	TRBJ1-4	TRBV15	CATSRAQGGGKLFF	TGTGCCACCAGCAGAGCCCAGGGGGGGGGGAAACTGTTTTTT
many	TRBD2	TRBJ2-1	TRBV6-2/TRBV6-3	CASSYWASGLHQQFF	TGTGCCAGCAGTTACTGGGCTAGCGGTCTTCATCAGCAGTTCTTC
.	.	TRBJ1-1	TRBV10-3	CAISHGGQRTEAFF	TGTGCCATCAGTCATGGGGGGCAAAGAACTGAAGCTTTCTTT
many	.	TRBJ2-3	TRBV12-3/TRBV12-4	CASTTGDSPGDTQYF	TGTGCCAGCACCACCGGGGATAGCCCGGGAGATACGCAGTATTTT
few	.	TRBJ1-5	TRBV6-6	CASSYGGGEPQHF	TGTGCCAGCAGTTACGGCGGAGGGGAGCCCCAGCATTTT
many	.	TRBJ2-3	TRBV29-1	CSGLRRDTQYF	TGCAGCGGGCTGCGTAGGGATACGCAGTATTTT
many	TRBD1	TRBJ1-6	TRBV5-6	CASSHGDRENSPLHF	TGTGCCAGCAGCCATGGGGACAGGGAAAATTCACCCCTCCACTTT
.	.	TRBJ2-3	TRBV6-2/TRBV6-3	CASSYRPQATRADTQYF	TGTGCCAGCTCATACCGGCCACAGGCCACGAGGGCAGATACGCAGTATTTT
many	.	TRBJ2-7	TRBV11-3	CASSLDPRRGGRHSYEQYF	TGTGCCAGCAGCTTAGATCCCCGGAGGGGGGGACGGCATAGCTACGAGCAGTACTTC